This T cell receptor beta chain is from a study of cytomegalovirus exposure and HLA in healthy donors. Study overall: Earlier, 117 million unique TCR beta sequences were recovered from about 200 million T cells by an analysis.

PCR involved 60 Vbeta and 13 Jbeta primers. Libraries were prepared by immunoSEQ multiplex PCR; TCRdb keeps only in-frame clonotypes and omits some of them. The sample yields about 98,000 clones, roughly 82% seen once. Study conclusions and caveats: As was reported, the HLA-A and HLA-B alleles of most subjects were accurately predicted from TCR beta sequences.

Looked up from germline, CDR1 is SGHRS and CDR2 is YFSETQ. The V gene lost 4 bases and the J gene lost 2 bases, with 9 bases spanning the gap. The CDR3 extends over 14 amino acids. This clone was counted once. Antigen unknown. V usage is TRBV5-1 and J usage is TRBJ2-2; no firm D call. The TCR sequence derives from a human donor in good health. Specimen: PBMCs. The CDR3 DNA is TGCGCCAGCAGCGTTGACATTAACACCGGGGAGCTGTTTTTT. Translating gives CASSVDINTGELFF.